One and the same sample provided the 25 T cell receptor beta chains below, sequenced in a study of blood T cells in healthy people across ages. A second roughly 6 to 11 cycle PCR used barcoded and J-beta primers. TCRdb reprocessed the 5' RACE reads via MiXCR and lists one record per CDR3 protein. Counted here are approximately 820,000 distinct CDR3 sequences, approximately 48% occurring once; the ten biggest clones make up approximately 19%. Specimen: blood. These receptors were taken from a man in his sixties in good health.

This clonotype was seen at least ten times. The chain combines TRBV20-1 with TRBJ2-5; D gene uncertain. CDR3 length: 14 residues. From germline, CDR1 is DFQATT and CDR2 SNEGSKA (reference sequence). The V gene lost 5 bases and the J gene lost 4 bases, with 17 bases spanning the gap. CDR3 sequence reads: CSARPGSPGETQYF. CDR3 sequence (DNA): TGCAGTGCTCGACCGGGTTCGCCCGGAGAGACCCAGTACTTC.

The V gene is TRBV20-1, the J gene TRBJ2-1, with 8 bases fitting TRBD2. The J segment lost 10 bases and the V segment lost 5 bases, leaving 16 bases of the junction unmatched. The CDR3 length is 15 residues. Per the germline V gene, CDR1 is DFQATT and CDR2 is SNEGSKA (reference sequence). CDR3: CSAPGAAGDLMEQFF. The CDR3 region has the DNA TGCAGTGCTCCAGGGGCAGCGGGGGACCTTATGGAGCAGTTCTTC.

This clonotype has more than one count but fewer than ten. The chain uses TRBV11-1 and TRBJ1-1; 7 bases align to TRBD1. This CDR3 has 13 amino acids. The V gene end was trimmed by 4 bases and the J gene end by 6 bases; junction bases not matched to a gene: 5. Germline CDR1 is SGHAT and CDR2 is FQDESV (reference sequence). In DNA form, the CDR3 reads TGTGCCAGCAGCTCCAGGGGGGGGGCTGAAGCTTTCTTT. It specifies CASSSRGGAEAFF. Drawing the rest from reference TRBV11-1 and TRBJ1-1, the complete variable domain is EAEVAQSPRYKITEKSQAVAFWCDPISGHATLYWYRQILGQGPELLVQFQDESVVDDSQLPKDRFSAERLKGVDSTLKIQPAELGDSAMYLCASSSRGGAEAFFGQGTRLTVV.

This clonotype was detected only a few times. V and J are TRBV7-9 and TRBJ1-2, with TRBD1 identical over 8 bases. The length of the CDR3 is 13 residues. J was trimmed by 4 bases and V by 3 bases; bases with no gene match: 1. CDR1 SEHNR and CDR2 FQNEAQ come from the germline V gene (reference sequence). CDR3 sequence reads: CASSFTGGYGYTF. The CDR3 nucleotides read TGTGCCAGCAGCTTTACAGGGGGCTATGGCTACACCTTC. The full variable domain, completed using reference TRBV7-9 and TRBJ1-2, is DTGVSQNPRHKITKRGQNVTFRCDPISEHNRLYWYRQTLGQGPEFLTYFQNEAQLEKSRLLSDRFSAERPKGSFSTLEIQRTEQGDSAMYLCASSFTGGYGYTFGSGTRLTVV.

This clonotype was recorded a few times. The V and J genes are TRBV18 and TRBJ2-4; D ambiguous. The J call is doubtful: the DNA matches TRBJ2-7 better. CDR1 KGHSH and CDR2 LQKENI come from the germline V gene. CDR3 length equals 13 residues. The CDR3 region has the DNA TGTGCCAGCTCACCACCAGGGATAGGCGAGCAGTACTTC. Protein sequence: CASSPPGIGEQYF.

V and J are TRBV29-1 and TRBJ1-1, with unresolved D. Germline V gene lookup returns CDR1 SQVTM and CDR2 ANQGSEA. With 5 bases removed from V and 1 base from J, the gap between germline ends came to 5 bases. The CDR3 has 11 residues. The CDR3 coding sequence is TGCAGCGTTTACAGGAACACTGAAGCTTTCTTT. Translating it yields CSVYRNTEAFF. Complete variable domain (other parts from reference TRBV29-1 and TRBJ1-1): SAVISQKPSRDICQRGTSLTIQCQVDSQVTMMFWYRQQPGQSLTLIATANQGSEATYESGFVIDKFPISRPNLTFSTLTVSNMSPEDSSIYLCSVYRNTEAFFGQGTRLTVV.

The chain joins TRBV6-2 or TRBV6-3 to TRBJ2-3; 14 nucleotides agree with TRBD2. Germline assignment: CDR1 MNHEY and CDR2 SVGEGT. The CDR3 extends over 17 amino acids. Germline trimming cut 5 bases from V and 4 bases from J; bases unmatched to any gene: 8. The CDR3 sequence: CASSPRLAGGHSDTQYF. CDR3 DNA: TGTGCCAGCAGTCCGCGACTAGCGGGGGGGCATTCAGATACGCAGTATTTT.

This clonotype has more than one count but fewer than ten. The chain has TRBV4-1 and TRBJ2-4, with D perhaps matching TRBD1 (5 bases). Trimming took off 0 bases at V and 7 bases at J, with 19 bases between the two ends. Germline V gives CDR1 MGHRA, CDR2 YSYEKL. The CDR3 sequence is 17 residues long. The CDR3 DNA reads TGCGCCAGCAGCCAAGATTCCGACAGTCCTTCCCGGAACATTCAGTACTTC. Translation: CASSQDSDSPSRNIQYF.

This clonotype occurred a few times. The chain is built from TRBV12-3 or TRBV12-4 and TRBJ2-4, with a possible D match to TRBD2 (5 bases). The CDR3 consists of 16 residues. V was clipped by 3 bases and J by 0 bases, with 12 bases between them. Written as DNA, the CDR3 is TGTGCCAGCAGTTTGTGGGGAGTGTCAGCCAAAAACATTCAGTACTTC. Residues: CASSLWGVSAKNIQYF.

This clonotype was detected many times. This chain links TRBV10-2 with TRBJ1-1, with 7 bases matching TRBD1. Trimming cost V 7 bases and J 2 bases; bases outside gene matches: 4. From germline, CDR1 is WSHSY and CDR2 SAAADI. CDR3 length: 13 amino acids. This chain's CDR3 is CASTGTANTEAFF. DNA for the CDR3: TGCGCCAGCACCGGGACAGCCAACACTGAAGCTTTCTTT.

This chain joins TRBV12-3 or TRBV12-4 and TRBJ1-1, with 8 bases fitting TRBD1. V lost 6 bases to trimming and J lost 1 base; unmatched junction nucleotides: 7. This CDR3 contains 15 residues. CDR3 protein: CASSFPGTGNTEAFF. CDR3 sequence (DNA): TGTGCCAGCAGCTTCCCCGGGACAGGGAACACTGAAGCTTTCTTT.

This clonotype appeared a single time. Here the CDR3 reads CASSSDRSNYGYTF. CDR3 DNA sequence: TGTGCCAGCAGCTCGGACAGGTCTAACTATGGCTACACCTTC. V is TRBV5-4 and J is TRBJ1-2, with TRBD1 matching 7 bases. This CDR3 has 14 residues. Germline loops: CDR1 SGHNT, CDR2 YYREEE (reference sequence). With V trimmed by 3 bases and J by 0 bases, 2 bases remained unmatched.

The rearrangement uses TRBV21-1 and TRBJ1-2; no DNA check was done on the table's D call, TRBD1. TRBV21-1 has pseudogene status. This CDR3 has 13 amino acids. The CDR3 is CASKGQGNYGYTF. The CDR3 coding sequence is TGTGCCAGCAAGGGACAGGGTAACTATGGCTACACCTTC.

The chain links TRBV2 to TRBJ1-1; 7 bases are a match to TRBD1. The CDR3 is made up of 14 amino acids. Trimming removed 7 bases from V and 0 bases from J; junction bases left unmatched: 5. Germline CDR1 SNHLY, CDR2 FYNNEI. The CDR3 bases are TGTGCCAGCAAAGGGACAGATATGAACACTGAAGCTTTCTTT. Translated, it gives CASKGTDMNTEAFF. The variable domain in full, completed from reference TRBV2 and TRBJ1-1, reads EPEVTQTPSHQVTQMGQEVILRCVPISNHLYFYWYRQILGQKVEFLVSFYNNEISEKSEIFDDQFSVERPDGSNFTLKIRSTKLEDSAMYFCASKGTDMNTEAFFGQGTRLTVV.

V and J are TRBV5-1 and TRBJ2-1; no definite D call. The V and J ends lost 4 bases and 2 bases respectively, with 13 bases between them. Germline V gives CDR1 SGHRS, CDR2 YFSETQ. The CDR3 covers 15 residues. The CDR3 loop is CASSVQYRTYNEQFF. CDR3 DNA sequence: TGCGCCAGCAGCGTACAGTACCGGACCTACAATGAGCAGTTCTTC.

This clonotype was seen more than once but under ten times. The chain combines TRBV13 with TRBJ2-5; 7 bases align to TRBD1. After removal of 6 bases from V and 1 base from J, the junction contained 5 bases not matched to a gene. Germline V gene data show CDR1 as PRHDT and CDR2 as FYEKMQ (reference sequence). CDR3 length equals 14 residues. CDR3 in amino acids: CASRTGVSQETQYF. The DNA of the CDR3 is TGTGCCAGCAGAACAGGGGTGAGCCAAGAGACCCAGTACTTC.

V is TRBV24-1 and J is TRBJ2-3; 10 nucleotides agree with TRBD1. J was trimmed by 4 bases and V by 4 bases; bases with no gene match: 4. Germline CDR1 is KGHDR and CDR2 is SFDVKD. The CDR3 totals 15 residues. CDR3 DNA: TGTGCCACCAGTGACCGTGGACAGGGGGCAGATACGCAGTATTTT. This codes for CATSDRGQGADTQYF.

This rearrangement joins TRBV6-2 or TRBV6-3 to TRBJ2-4; D gene ambiguous. The DNA matches TRBJ2-7 better at its end, which makes the J call doubtful. The CDR3 runs to 13 residues. Per germline, CDR1 MNHEY and CDR2 SVGEGT. CDR3 region: CASSYTAPYEQYF. The CDR3 bases are TGTGCCAGCAGTTACACAGCCCCCTACGAGCAGTACTTC.

In its sample, this clonotype was seen a few times. The rearrangement links TRBV12-3 or TRBV12-4 to TRBJ2-6, with D possibly matching TRBD2 (6 bases). V lost 7 bases and J lost 0, with 13 bases in between. The CDR3 has 16 amino acids. CDR3 DNA: TGTGCCAGCAACCCGGGACTCCCCTCTGGGGCCAACGTCCTGACTTTC. It is translated as CASNPGLPSGANVLTF.

This clonotype was seen ten or more times. The chain uses TRBV29-1 and TRBJ2-5, with TRBD1 matching over 7 bases. The CDR3 consists of 13 residues. V lost 5 bases, J lost 2 bases, and 5 bases stayed unmatched. From germline, CDR1 is SQVTM and CDR2 ANQGSEA. CDR3 bases: TGCAGCGTTCAGACAGGGACACAAGAGACCCAGTACTTC. Amino acid sequence: CSVQTGTQETQYF. Full variable domain (missing parts from reference TRBV29-1 and TRBJ2-5): SAVISQKPSRDICQRGTSLTIQCQVDSQVTMMFWYRQQPGQSLTLIATANQGSEATYESGFVIDKFPISRPNLTFSTLTVSNMSPEDSSIYLCSVQTGTQETQYFGPGTRLLVL.

This clonotype was picked up a small number of times. This clone may be a read error of a much larger clone one base away. The chain joins TRBV5-5 to TRBJ2-5, with D hard to call. The J call is in doubt because the DNA end fits TRBJ2-7 better. This CDR3 is 12 amino acids long. Germline V gene lookup returns CDR1 SGHKS and CDR2 YYEKEE (reference sequence). CDR3 DNA: TGTGCCAGCAGCTTTGACGGCTACGAGCAGTACTTC. Translated, it gives CASSFDGYEQYF.

This rearrangement joins TRBV5-6 to TRBJ1-2, with TRBD1 identical over 9 bases. CDR3 length: 16 residues. The V gene's germline CDR1 is SGHDT and CDR2 YYEEEE. The V and J ends lost 1 base and 3 bases, in that order; junction bases with no gene match: 7. The CDR3 DNA reads TGTGCCAGCAGCTTGACGAGGACAGGGGCCTACTATGGCTACACCTTC. This codes for CASSLTRTGAYYGYTF.

The sample holds a few counts of this clonotype. J is TRBJ1-6 and V is TRBV2, with TRBD1 matching over 10 bases. CDR3 length: 14 amino acids. Germline V gene lookup returns CDR1 SNHLY and CDR2 FYNNEI. V was clipped by 10 bases and J by 7 bases; unmatched bases: 7. The DNA of the CDR3 is TGTGCCAATAGACAGGGGGCGCGCAATTCACCCCTCCACTTT. This translates into CANRQGARNSPLHF.

In this sample, this clonotype turned up a few times. The gene calls are TRBV7-8 and TRBJ2-7; 8 nucleotides align to TRBD1. V shed 5 bases and J 1 base; nucleotides not matched to a gene: 4. The CDR3 length is 14 residues. From germline, CDR1 is SGHVS and CDR2 FQNEAQ. In DNA, the CDR3 is TGTGCCAGCAGCCCGGGACAGGAATCCTACGAGCAGTACTTC. It encodes CASSPGQESYEQYF.

The sample holds many counts of this clonotype. V is TRBV7-8 and J is TRBJ1-5; no reliable D call. Germline V lookup: CDR1 SGHVS, CDR2 FQNEAQ. CDR3 length: 12 amino acids. V was trimmed by 0 bases and J by 6 bases, leaving 3 bases between them. The CDR3 DNA sequence: TGTGCCAGCAGCTTAGCGGGTCAGCCCCAGCATTTT. Its protein product is CASSLAGQPQHF.